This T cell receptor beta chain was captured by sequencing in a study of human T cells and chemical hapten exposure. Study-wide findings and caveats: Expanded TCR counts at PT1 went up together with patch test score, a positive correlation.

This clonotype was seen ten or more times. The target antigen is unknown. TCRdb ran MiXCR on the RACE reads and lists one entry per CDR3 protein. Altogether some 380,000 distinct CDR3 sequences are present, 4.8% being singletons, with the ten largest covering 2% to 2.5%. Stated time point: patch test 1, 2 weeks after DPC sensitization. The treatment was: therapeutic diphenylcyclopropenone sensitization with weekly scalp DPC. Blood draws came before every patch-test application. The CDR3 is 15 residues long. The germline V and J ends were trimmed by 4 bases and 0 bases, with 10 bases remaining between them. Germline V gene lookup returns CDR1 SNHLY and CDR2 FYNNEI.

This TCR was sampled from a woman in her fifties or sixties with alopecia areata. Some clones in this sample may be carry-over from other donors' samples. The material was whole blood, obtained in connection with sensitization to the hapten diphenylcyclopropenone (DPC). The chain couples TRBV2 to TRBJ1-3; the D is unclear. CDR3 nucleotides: TGTGCCAGCAGTGTGGTGTTGAACTCTGGAAACACCATATATTTT. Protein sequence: CASSVVLNSGNTIYF. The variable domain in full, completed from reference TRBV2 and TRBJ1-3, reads EPEVTQTPSHQVTQMGQEVILRCVPISNHLYFYWYRQILGQKVEFLVSFYNNEISEKSEIFDDQFSVERPDGSNFTLKIRSTKLEDSAMYFCASSVVLNSGNTIYFGEGSWLTVV.